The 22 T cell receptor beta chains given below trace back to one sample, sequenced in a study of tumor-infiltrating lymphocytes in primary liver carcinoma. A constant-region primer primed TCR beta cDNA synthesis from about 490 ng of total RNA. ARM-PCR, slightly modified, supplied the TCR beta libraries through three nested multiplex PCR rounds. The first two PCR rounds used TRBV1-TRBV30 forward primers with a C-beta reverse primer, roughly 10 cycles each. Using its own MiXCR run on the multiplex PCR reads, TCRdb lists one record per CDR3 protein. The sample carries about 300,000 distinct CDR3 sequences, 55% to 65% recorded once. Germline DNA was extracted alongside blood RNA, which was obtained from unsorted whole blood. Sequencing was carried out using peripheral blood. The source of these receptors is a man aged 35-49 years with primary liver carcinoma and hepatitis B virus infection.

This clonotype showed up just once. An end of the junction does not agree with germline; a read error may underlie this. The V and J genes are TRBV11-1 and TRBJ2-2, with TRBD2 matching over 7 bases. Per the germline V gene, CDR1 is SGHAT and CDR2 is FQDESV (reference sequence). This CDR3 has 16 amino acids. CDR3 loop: CASSLTAGEGTGEPFF. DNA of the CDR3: TGTGCCAGCAGCTTAACGGCGGGAGAGGGAACCGGGGAGCCGTTTTTT.

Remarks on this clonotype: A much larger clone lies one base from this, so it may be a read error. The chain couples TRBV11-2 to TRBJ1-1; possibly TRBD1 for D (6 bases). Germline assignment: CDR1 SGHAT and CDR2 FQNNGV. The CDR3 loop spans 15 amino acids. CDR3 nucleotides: TGTGCCAGAAGCCCTATGGTCGGGGGGCGGACTGAAGCTTCCTTT. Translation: CARSPMVGGRTEASF.

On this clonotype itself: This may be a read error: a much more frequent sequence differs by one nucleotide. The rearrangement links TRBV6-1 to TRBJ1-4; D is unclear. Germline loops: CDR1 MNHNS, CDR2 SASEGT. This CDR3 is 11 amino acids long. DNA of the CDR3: TGTGCCAGCACCTACAATGAAGAACTGTTTTTT. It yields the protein CASTYNEELFF.

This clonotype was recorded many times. The CDR3 coding sequence is TGCGCCAGCAGCCAAGATCAGGCCTTCAATGAGCAGTTCTTC. Protein: CASSQDQAFNEQFF. The rearrangement uses TRBV4-1 and TRBJ2-1; D is ambiguous. Per germline, CDR1 MGHRA and CDR2 YSYEKL. The CDR3 is made up of 14 amino acids. With 0 bases removed from V and 6 bases from J, the gap between germline ends came to 9 bases.

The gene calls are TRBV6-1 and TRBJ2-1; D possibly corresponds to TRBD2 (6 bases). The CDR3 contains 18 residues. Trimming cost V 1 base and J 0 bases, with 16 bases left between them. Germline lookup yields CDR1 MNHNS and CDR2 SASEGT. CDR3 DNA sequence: TGTGCCAGCAGTGAAGTCGGACTAACGGCGAGCTCCTACAATGAGCAGTTCTTC. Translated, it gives CASSEVGLTASSYNEQFF.

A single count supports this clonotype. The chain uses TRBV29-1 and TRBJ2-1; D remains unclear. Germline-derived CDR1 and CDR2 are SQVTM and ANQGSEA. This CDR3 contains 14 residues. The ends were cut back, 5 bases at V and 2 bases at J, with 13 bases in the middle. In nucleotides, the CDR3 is TGCAGCGTTAGAGGCGGAGATCCCTACAATGAGCAGTTCTTC. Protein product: CSVRGGDPYNEQFF.

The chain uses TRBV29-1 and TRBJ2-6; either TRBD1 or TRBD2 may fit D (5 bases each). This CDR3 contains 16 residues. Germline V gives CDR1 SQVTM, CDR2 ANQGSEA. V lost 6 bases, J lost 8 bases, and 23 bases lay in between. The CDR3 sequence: CSVPGTAFNGSNVLTF. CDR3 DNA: TGCAGCGTCCCCGGGACGGCCTTCAACGGGTCCAACGTCCTGACTTTC.

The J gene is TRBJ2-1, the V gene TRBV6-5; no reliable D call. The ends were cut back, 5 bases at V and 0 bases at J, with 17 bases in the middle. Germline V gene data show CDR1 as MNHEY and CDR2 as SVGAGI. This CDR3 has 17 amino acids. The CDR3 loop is CASSRARPGSSYNEQFF. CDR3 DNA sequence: TGTGCCAGCAGTAGGGCCCGTCCGGGTAGCTCCTACAATGAGCAGTTCTTC.

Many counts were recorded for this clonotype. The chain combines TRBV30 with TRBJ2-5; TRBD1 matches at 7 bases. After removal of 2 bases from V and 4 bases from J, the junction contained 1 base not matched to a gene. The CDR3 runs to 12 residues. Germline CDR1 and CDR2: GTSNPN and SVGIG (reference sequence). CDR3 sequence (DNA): TGTGCCTGGAGTCGGACAGGAGAGACCCAGTACTTC. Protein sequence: CAWSRTGETQYF.

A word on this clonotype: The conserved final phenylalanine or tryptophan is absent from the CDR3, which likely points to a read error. This chain's CDR3 is CASSRTPSEIQYL. The CDR3 DNA sequence: TGTGCCAGCAGCCGTACACCCTCCGAGATCCAGTACTTA. The V gene is TRBV11-1, the J gene TRBJ2-5; D gene unclear. Germline V CDR1 and CDR2: SGHAT, FQDESV (reference sequence). This CDR3 contains 13 residues.

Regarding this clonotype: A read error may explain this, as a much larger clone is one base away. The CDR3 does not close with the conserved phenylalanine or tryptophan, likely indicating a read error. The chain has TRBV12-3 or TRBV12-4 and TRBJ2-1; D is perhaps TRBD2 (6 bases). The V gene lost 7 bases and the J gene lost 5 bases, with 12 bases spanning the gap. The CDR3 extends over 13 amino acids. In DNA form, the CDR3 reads TGTGCCAGCAAGCTAGCGAATAACAATGAGCAGTTCATC. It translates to CASKLANNNEQFI.

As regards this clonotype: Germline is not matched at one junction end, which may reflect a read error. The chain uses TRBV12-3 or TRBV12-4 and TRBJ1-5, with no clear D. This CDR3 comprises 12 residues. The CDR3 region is CDSSLDNQPQHF. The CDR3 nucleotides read TGTGACAGCAGTTTGGACAATCAGCCCCAGCATTTT.

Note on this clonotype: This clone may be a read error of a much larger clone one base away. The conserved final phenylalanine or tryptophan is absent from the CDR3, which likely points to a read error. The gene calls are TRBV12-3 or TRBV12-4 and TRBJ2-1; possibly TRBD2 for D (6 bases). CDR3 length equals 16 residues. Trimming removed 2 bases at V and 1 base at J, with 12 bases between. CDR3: CASSLIGLASYNEQFS. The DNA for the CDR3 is TGTGCCAGCAGTTTAATAGGGCTAGCGTCCTACAATGAGCAGTTCTCC.

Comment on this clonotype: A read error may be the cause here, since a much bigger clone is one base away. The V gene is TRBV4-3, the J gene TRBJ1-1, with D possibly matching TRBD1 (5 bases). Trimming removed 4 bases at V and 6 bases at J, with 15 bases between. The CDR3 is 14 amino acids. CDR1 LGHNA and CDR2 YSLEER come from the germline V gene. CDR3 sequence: CASSLLQAGPEAFF. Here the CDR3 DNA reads TGCGCCAGCAGCCTTCTTCAAGCAGGGCCTGAAGCTTTCTTT.

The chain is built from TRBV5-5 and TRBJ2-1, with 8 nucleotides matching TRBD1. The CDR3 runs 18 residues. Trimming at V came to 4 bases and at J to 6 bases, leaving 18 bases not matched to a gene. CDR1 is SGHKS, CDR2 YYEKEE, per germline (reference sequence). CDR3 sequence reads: CASSMYVLVGQGSNEQFF. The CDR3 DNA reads TGTGCCAGCAGCATGTACGTGTTGGTAGGACAGGGTAGCAATGAGCAGTTCTTC.

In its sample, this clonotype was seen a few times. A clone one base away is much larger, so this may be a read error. CDR3 nucleotides: TGTGCCAGCAGCCTGGGGGGGGGGACCCAGTACTTC. This translates into CASSLGGGTQYF. The chain uses TRBV11-1 and TRBJ2-5; TRBD2 aligns across 7 bases. Germline loops: CDR1 SGHAT, CDR2 FQDESV (reference sequence). This CDR3 region has 12 residues. The V and J ends lost 5 bases and 7 bases, in that order; junction bases with no gene match: 4. Full variable domain (outside the CDR3, taken from reference TRBV11-1 and TRBJ2-5): EAEVAQSPRYKITEKSQAVAFWCDPISGHATLYWYRQILGQGPELLVQFQDESVVDDSQLPKDRFSAERLKGVDSTLKIQPAELGDSAMYLCASSLGGGTQYFGPGTRLLVL.

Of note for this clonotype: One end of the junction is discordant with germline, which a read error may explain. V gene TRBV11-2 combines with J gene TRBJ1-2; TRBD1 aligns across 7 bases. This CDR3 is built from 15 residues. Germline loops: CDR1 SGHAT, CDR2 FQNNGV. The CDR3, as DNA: TGTGCCAGCAGCTTAGGTGACAGGGCCTACTATGACTACACCTTC. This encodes CASSLGDRAYYDYTF.

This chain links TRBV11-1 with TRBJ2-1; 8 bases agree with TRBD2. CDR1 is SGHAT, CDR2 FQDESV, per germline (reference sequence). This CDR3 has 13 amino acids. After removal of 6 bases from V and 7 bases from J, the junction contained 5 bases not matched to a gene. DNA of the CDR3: TGTGCCAGCAGGCCGGGGGGGGAGAATGAGCAGTTCTTC. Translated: CASRPGGENEQFF.

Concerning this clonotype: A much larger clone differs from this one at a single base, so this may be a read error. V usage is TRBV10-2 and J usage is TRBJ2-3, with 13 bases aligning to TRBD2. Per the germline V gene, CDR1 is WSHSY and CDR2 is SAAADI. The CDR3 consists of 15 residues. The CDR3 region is CASSDGLAGADTRYF. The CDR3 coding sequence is TGCGCCAGCAGTGACGGACTAGCGGGAGCAGATACGCGGTATTTT.

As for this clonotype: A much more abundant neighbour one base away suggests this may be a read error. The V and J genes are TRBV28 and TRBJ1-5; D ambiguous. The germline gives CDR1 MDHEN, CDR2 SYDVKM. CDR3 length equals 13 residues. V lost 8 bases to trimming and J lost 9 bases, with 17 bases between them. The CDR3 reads CASVALTYSPQHF. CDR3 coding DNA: TGTGCCAGCGTAGCCCTTACCTATTCGCCCCAGCATTTT.

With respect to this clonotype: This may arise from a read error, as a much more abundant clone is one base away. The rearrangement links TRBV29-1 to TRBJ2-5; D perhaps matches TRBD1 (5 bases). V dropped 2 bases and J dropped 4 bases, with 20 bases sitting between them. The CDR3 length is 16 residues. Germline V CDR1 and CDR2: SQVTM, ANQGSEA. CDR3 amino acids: CSVELSWGFGSETQYF. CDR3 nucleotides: TGCAGCGTTGAATTGTCATGGGGCTTTGGGTCAGAGACCCAGTACTTC.

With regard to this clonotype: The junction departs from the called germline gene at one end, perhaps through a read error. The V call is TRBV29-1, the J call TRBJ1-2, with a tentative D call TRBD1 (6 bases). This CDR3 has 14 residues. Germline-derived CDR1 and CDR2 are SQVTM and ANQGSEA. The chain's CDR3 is CSVEDPGANYGYIF. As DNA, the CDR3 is TGCAGCGTTGAAGATCCGGGGGCTAACTATGGCTACATCTTC. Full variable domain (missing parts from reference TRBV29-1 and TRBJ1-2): SAVISQKPSRDICQRGTSLTIQCQVDSQVTMMFWYRQQPGQSLTLIATANQGSEATYESGFVIDKFPISRPNLTFSTLTVSNMSPEDSSIYLCSVEDPGANYGYIFGSGTRLTVV.